The source of this T cell receptor beta chain is a study of cytotoxic CD8 clonotypes in ibrutinib-treated CLL. Whole-study findings and limits: Relative to age-matched healthy donors, clonality at baseline was higher, and it tracked circulating CD8+ T-cell counts. Public clonotypes, found uncommonly, either contracted or stayed stable on treatment.

The authors obtained around 2 micrograms of genomic DNA from cryopreserved PBMCs for TCR beta libraries. Using immunoSEQ multiplex PCR, the repertoire was profiled, and TCRdb retains in-frame clones only, with some absent. The table has roughly 130,000 clones, roughly 90% seen once; the top ten hold 9.5% to 14%. Comments on this clone: The antigen remains undetermined.

The CDR3 spans 12 residues. Between the trimmed V and J ends, which lost 5 bases and 9 bases, there was a span of 14 bases. Germline lookup yields CDR1 MNHEY and CDR2 SMNVEV (reference sequence). This chain links TRBV27 with TRBJ2-7, with D perhaps matching TRBD1 (6 bases). The specimen was PBMCs, collected after 12 months of ibrutinib treatment. This receptor was identified in a human donor with chronic lymphocytic leukemia. The CDR3 loop is CASSDTGWGQYF. Here the CDR3 DNA reads TGTGCCAGCAGTGATACAGGGTGGGGGCAGTACTTC.